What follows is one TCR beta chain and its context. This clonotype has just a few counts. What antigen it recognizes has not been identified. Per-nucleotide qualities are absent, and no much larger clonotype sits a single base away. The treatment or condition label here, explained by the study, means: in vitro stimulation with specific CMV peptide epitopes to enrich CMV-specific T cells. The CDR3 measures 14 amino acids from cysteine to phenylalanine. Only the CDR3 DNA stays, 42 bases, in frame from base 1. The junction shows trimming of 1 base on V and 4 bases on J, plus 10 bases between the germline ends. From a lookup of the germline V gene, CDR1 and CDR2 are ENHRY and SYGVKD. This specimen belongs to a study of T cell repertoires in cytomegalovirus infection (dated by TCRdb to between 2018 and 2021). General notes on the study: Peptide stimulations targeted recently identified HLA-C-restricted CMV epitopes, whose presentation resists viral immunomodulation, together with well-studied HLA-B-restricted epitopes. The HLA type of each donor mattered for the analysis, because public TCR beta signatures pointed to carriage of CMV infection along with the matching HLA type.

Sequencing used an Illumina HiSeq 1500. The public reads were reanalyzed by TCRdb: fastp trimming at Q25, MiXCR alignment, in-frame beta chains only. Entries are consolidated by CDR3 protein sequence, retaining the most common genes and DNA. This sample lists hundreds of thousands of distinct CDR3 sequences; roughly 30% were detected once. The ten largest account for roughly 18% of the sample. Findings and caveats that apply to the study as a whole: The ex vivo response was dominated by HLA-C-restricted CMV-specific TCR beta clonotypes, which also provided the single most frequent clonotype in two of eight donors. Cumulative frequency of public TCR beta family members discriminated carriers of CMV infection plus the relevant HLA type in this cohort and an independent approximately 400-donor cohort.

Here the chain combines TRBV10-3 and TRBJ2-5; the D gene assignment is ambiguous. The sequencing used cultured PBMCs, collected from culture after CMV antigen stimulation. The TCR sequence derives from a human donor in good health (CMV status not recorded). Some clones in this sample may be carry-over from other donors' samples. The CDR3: CAISELSGTETQYF. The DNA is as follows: TGTGCCATCAGTGAGTTGTCAGGCACAGAGACCCAGTACTTC.